Detailed here is one T cell receptor beta chain. The same CDR3 can be traced to other DNA sequences in this sample. Methods used by the authors: Reference gene primer amplification gave nucleated cell count estimates. Clones were sequenced by immunoSEQ multiplex PCR, and TCRdb holds only the in-frame ones, with some missing. V and J calls and clone size follow that table, whereas D and trimming were derived from the DNA. The sample has around 200,000 clones; approximately 79% are singletons. These data belong to a study of blood T cell repertoires in COVID-19. Study in general: Samples representing acute and convalescent COVID-19 were sourced from the United States, Italy and Spain.

The CDR3 totals 14 residues. Germline CDR1 MDHEN, CDR2 SYDVKM. Trimming left V 2 bases short and J 4 bases short, with 9 bases between. The chain carries TRBV28 and TRBJ2-1; D might be TRBD1 (5 bases). This receptor was obtained from a human donor in a cohort sampled during active COVID-19. Sample: peripheral blood. The CDR3 loop is CASSLLAGYNEQFF. The CDR3 DNA follows: TGTGCCAGCAGTTTACTGGCAGGGTACAATGAGCAGTTCTTC.